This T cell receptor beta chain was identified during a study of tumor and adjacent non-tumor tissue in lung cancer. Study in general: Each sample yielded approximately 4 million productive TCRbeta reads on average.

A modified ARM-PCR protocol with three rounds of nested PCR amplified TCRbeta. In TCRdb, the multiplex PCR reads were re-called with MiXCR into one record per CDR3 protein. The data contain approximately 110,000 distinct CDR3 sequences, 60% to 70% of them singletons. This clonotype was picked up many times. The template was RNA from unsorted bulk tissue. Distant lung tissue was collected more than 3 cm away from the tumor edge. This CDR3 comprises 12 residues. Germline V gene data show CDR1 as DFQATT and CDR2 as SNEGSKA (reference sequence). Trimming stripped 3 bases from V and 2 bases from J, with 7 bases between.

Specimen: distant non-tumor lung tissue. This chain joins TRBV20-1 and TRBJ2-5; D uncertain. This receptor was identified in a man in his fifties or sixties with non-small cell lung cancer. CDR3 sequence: CSASGQQETQYF. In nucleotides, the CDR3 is TGCAGTGCTAGTGGCCAGCAAGAGACCCAGTACTTC.